This T cell receptor beta chain was captured by sequencing in a study of PD-1 blockade in classical Hodgkin lymphoma. Study results and caveats: Lower baseline TCR diversity was reported for newly diagnosed patients than for healthy donors. Patients starting nivolumab under 1 year after ASCT were excluded.

Every patient experienced relapse after autologous stem cell transplantation, and brentuximab vedotin exposure varied. The trim removed 9 bases at V and 2 bases at J, leaving 5 bases unmatched. The CDR3 is 14 residues long. Germline lookup yields CDR1 MNHNS and CDR2 SASEGT. Some clones are missing from TCRdb's copy, which holds only in-frame ones; the method was immunoSEQ multiplex PCR. The repertoire includes roughly 70,000 clones, about two thirds of them detected once, and approximately 9.1% sits in the top ten. Details on this clone: The target antigen is unknown.

This chain links TRBV6-1 with TRBJ1-5, with 9 positions matching TRBD1. This material consisted of peripheral blood mononuclear cells (PBMCs), taken before the second cycle of nivolumab. This clonotype originated in a human donor with classical Hodgkin lymphoma. In nucleotides, the CDR3 is TGTGCCAGTACAGGGGGCTATGGCAATCAGCCCCAGCATTTT. As protein: CASTGGYGNQPQHF.